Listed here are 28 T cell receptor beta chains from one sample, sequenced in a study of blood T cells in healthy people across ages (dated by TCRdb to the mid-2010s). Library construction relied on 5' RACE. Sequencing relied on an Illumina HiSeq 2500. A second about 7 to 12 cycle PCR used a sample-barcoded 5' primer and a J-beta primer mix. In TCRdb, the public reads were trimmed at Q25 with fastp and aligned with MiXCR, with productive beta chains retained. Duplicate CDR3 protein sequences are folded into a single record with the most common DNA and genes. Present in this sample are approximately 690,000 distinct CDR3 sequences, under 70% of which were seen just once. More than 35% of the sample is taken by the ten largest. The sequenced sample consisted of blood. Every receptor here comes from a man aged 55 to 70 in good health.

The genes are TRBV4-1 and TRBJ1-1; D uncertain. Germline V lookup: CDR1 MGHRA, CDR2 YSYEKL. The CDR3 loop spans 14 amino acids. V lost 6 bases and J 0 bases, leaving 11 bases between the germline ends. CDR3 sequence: CASRAKSVNTEAFF. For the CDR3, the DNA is TGCGCCAGCAGGGCCAAATCGGTGAACACTGAAGCTTTCTTT.

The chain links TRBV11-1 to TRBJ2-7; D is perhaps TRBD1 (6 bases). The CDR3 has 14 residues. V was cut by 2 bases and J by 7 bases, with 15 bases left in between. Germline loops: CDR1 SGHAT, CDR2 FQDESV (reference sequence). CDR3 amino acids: CASSLWGLGNEQYF. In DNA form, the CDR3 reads TGTGCCAGCAGCTTATGGGGGCTGGGGAATGAGCAGTACTTC.

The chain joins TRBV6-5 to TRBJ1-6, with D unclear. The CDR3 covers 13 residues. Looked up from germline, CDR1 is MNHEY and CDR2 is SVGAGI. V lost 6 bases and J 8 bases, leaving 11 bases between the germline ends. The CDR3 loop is CASRQDHDSPLHF. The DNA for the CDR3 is TGTGCCAGCAGGCAGGACCACGATTCACCCCTCCACTTT.

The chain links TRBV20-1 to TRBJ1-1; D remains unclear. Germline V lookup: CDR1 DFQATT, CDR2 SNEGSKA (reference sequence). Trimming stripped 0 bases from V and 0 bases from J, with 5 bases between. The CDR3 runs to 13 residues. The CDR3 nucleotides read TGCAGTGCTAGAGATCCGGTGAACACTGAAGCTTTCTTT. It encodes CSARDPVNTEAFF.

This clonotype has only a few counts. The chain's CDR3 is CASSQGTLAKNIQYF. In nucleotides, the CDR3 is TGCGCCAGCAGCCAAGGGACCTTAGCCAAAAACATTCAGTACTTC. The chain combines TRBV4-1 with TRBJ2-4; D is undetermined. The CDR3 totals 15 residues. Trimming removed 1 base at V and 0 bases at J, with 7 bases between. Per the germline V gene, CDR1 is MGHRA and CDR2 is YSYEKL.

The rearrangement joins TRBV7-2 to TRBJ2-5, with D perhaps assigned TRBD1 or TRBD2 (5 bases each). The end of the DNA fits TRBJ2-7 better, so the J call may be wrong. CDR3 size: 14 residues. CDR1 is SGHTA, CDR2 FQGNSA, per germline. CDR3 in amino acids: CASSLFEGWYEQYF. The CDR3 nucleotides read TGTGCCAGCAGCTTGTTTGAGGGGTGGTACGAGCAGTACTTC.

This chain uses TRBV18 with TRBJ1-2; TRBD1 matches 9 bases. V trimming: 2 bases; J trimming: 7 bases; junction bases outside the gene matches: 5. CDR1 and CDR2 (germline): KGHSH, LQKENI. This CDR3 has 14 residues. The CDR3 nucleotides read TGTGCCAGCTCACCAGGGACAGGGACAGGTGGCTACACCTTC. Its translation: CASSPGTGTGGYTF. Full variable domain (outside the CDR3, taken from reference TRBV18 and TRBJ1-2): NAGVMQNPRHLVRRRGQEARLRCSPMKGHSHVYWYRQLPEEGLKFMVYLQKENIIDESGMPKERFSAEFPKEGPSILRIQQVVRGDSAAYFCASSPGTGTGGYTFGSGTRLTVV.

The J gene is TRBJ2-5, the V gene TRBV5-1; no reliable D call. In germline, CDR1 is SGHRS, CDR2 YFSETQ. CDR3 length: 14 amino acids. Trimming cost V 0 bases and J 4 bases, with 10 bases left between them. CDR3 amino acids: CASSLGNWGETQYF. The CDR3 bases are TGCGCCAGCAGCTTGGGAAATTGGGGAGAGACCCAGTACTTC.

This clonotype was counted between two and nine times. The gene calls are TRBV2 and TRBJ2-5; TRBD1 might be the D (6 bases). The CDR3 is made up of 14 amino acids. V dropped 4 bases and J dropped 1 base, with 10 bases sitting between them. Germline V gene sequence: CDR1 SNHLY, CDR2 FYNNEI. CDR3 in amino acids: CASSGQAFQETQYF. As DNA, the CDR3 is TGTGCCAGCAGTGGACAGGCCTTCCAAGAGACCCAGTACTTC.

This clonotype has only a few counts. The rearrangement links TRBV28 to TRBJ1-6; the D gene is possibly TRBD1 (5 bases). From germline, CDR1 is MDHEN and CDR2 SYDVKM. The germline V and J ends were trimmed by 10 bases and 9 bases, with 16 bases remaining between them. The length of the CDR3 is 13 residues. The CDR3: CATRGGTRSPLHF. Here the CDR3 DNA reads TGTGCCACCCGGGGGGGAACGCGTTCACCCCTCCACTTT.

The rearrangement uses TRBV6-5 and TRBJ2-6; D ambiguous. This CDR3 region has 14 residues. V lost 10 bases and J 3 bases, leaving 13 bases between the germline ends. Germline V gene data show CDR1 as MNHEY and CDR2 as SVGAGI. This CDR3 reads CATTTEFGANVLTF. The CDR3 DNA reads TGTGCCACCACGACGGAATTTGGGGCCAACGTCCTGACTTTC.

In DNA, the CDR3 is TGTGCCACCAGCAGGGGACAAGGCATCAATCAGCCCCAGCATTTT. Protein: CATSRGQGINQPQHF. This chain joins TRBV15 and TRBJ1-5; D may be TRBD1 (6 bases). The germline gives CDR1 LNHNV, CDR2 YYDKDF (reference sequence). Trimming took 3 bases from V and 3 from J, leaving 12 bases between them. This CDR3 region has 15 residues. Full variable domain (rest looked up from reference TRBV15 and TRBJ1-5): DAMVIQNPRYQVTQFGKPVTLSCSQTLNHNVMYWYQQKSSQAPKLLFHYYDKDFNNEADTPDNFQSRRPNTSFCFLDIRSPGLGDTAMYLCATSRGQGINQPQHFGDGTRLSIL.

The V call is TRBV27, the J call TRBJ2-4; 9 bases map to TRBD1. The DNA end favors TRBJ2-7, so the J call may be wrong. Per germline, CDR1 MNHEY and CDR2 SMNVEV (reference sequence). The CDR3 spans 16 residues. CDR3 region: CASRRTEQGAQGEQYF. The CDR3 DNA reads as TGTGCCAGCAGACGAACAGAACAGGGGGCGCAAGGCGAGCAGTACTTC.

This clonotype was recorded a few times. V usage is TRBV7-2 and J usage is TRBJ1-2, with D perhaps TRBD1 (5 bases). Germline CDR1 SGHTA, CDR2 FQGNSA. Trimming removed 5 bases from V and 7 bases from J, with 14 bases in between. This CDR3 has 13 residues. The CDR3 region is CASSVSREGGYTF. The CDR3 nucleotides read TGTGCCAGCAGCGTGTCCAGGGAGGGTGGCTACACCTTC.

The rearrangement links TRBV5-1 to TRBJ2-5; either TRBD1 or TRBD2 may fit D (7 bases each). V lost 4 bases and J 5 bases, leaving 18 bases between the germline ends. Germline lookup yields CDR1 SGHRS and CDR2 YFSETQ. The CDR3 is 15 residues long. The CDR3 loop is CASSVGLGGEETQYF. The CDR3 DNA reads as TGCGCCAGCAGCGTTGGACTAGGGGGCGAGGAGACCCAGTACTTC.

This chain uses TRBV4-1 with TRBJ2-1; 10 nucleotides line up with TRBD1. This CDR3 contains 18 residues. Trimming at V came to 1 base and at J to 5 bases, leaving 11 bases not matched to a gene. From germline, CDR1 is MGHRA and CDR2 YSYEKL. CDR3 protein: CASSQVVNPGQGNNEQFF. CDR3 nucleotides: TGCGCCAGCAGCCAAGTAGTAAACCCGGGACAGGGGAACAATGAGCAGTTCTTC.

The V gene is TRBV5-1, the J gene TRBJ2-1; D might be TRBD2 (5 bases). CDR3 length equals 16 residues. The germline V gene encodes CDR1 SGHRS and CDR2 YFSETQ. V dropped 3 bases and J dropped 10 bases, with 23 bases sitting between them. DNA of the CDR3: TGCGCCAGCAGCTCAACTCCGACTCGCGGGCCCCAGGAGCAGTTCTTC. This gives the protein CASSSTPTRGPQEQFF.

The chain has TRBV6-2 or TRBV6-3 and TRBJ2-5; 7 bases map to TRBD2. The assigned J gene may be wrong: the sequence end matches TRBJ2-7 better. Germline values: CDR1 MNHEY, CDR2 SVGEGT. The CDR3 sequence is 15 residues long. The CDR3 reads CASSPPGLPPYEQYF. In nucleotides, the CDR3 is TGTGCCAGCAGCCCTCCGGGACTACCGCCCTACGAGCAGTACTTC.

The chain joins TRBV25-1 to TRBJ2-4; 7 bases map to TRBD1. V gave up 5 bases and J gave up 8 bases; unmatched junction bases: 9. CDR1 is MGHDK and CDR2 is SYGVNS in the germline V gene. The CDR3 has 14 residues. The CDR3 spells CASSMIDREYIQYF. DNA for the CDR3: TGTGCCAGCAGTATGATAGACAGGGAGTACATTCAGTACTTC.

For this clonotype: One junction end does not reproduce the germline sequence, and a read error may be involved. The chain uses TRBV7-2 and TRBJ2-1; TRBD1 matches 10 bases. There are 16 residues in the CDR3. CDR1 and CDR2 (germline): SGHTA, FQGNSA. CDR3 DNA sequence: TGCGCCAGCAGCTTAGCCGGGACAGGGGTTTACAATGAGCAGTTCTTC. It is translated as CASSLAGTGVYNEQFF.

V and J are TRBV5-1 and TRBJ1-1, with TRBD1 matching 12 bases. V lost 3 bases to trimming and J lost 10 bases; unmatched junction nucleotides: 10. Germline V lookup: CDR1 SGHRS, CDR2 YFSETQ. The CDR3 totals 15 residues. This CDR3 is CASSSHPGQGAGAFF. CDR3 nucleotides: TGCGCCAGCAGCTCTCACCCGGGACAGGGGGCTGGAGCTTTCTTT.

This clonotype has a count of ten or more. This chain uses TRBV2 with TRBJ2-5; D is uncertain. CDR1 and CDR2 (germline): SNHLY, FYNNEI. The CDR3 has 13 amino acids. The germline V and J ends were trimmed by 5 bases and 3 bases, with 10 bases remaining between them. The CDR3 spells CASSMAREETQYF. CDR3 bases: TGTGCCAGCAGTATGGCTAGGGAAGAGACCCAGTACTTC.

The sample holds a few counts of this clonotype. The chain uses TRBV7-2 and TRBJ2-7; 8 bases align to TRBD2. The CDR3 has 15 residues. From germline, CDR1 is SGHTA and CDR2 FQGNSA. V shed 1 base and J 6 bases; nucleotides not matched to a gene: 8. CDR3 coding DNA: TGTGCCAGCAGCTTAGTTATCGGGGGGGGCCGCGAGCAGTACTTC. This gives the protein CASSLVIGGGREQYF.

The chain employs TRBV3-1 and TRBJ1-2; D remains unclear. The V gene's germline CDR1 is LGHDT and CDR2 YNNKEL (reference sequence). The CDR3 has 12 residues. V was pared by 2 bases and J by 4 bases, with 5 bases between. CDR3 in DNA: TGTGCCAGCAGCCAACCAGCCTATGGCTACACCTTC. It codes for CASSQPAYGYTF. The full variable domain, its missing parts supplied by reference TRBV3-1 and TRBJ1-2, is DTAVSQTPKYLVTQMGNDKSIKCEQNLGHDTMYWYKQDSKKFLKIMFSYNNKELIINETVPNRFSPKSPDKAHLNLHINSLELGDSAVYFCASSQPAYGYTFGSGTRLTVV.

The CDR3 sequence is CASSVGTVYNEQFF. The CDR3 bases are TGTGCCAGCAGTGTCGGGACAGTTTACAATGAGCAGTTCTTC. The genes are TRBV2 and TRBJ2-1, with 7 bases that match TRBD1. Germline trimming cut 4 bases from V and 4 bases from J; bases unmatched to any gene: 4. Germline CDR1 SNHLY, CDR2 FYNNEI. CDR3 length equals 14 residues. Full variable domain (remainder filled in from reference TRBV2 and TRBJ2-1): EPEVTQTPSHQVTQMGQEVILRCVPISNHLYFYWYRQILGQKVEFLVSFYNNEISEKSEIFDDQFSVERPDGSNFTLKIRSTKLEDSAMYFCASSVGTVYNEQFFGPGTRLTVL.

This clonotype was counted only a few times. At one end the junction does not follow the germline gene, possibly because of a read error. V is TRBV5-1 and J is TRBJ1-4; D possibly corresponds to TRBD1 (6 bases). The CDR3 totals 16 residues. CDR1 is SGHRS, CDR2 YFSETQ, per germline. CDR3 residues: CASSLAAGEPNGKLFF. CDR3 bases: TGCGCCAGCAGCTTGGCAGCAGGGGAGCCGAATGGAAAACTGTTTTTT.

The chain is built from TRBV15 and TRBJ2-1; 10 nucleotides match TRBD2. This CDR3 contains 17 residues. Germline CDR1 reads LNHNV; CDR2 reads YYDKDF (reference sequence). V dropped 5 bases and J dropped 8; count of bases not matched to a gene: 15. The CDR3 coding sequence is TGTGCCACCAGCGGCTTAGAGTTAGCGGGGGGCCGCGATGAGCAGTTCTTC. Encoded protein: CATSGLELAGGRDEQFF.

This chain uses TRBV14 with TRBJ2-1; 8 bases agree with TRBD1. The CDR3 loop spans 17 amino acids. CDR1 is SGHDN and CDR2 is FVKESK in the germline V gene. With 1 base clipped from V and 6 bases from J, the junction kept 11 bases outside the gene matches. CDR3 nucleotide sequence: TGTGCCAGCAGCCAAGTTCGGACAGGGCTAATGGGCAATGAGCAGTTCTTC. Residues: CASSQVRTGLMGNEQFF.